The 30 T cell receptor beta chains below were found in one sample sequenced in a study of CXCR3-negative and CXCR3-positive naive CD8 T cells. Findings and limits, study-wide: Greater hydrophobicity was found in TRB CDR3s of CXCR3-positive naive cells than of CXCR3-negative naive cells.

No antigen is known for these receptors. UMI-labeled 5' RACE TRB cDNA libraries were prepared from the cells. From its re-call of the 5' RACE reads, TCRdb lists each CDR3 protein once, without DNA. Recorded for this sample: over 100,000 distinct CDR3 sequences. Sequenced sample: naive CXCR3+ CD8+ T cells from blood. The subset is: CD45RO-CCR7+CD27+CD95- naive CD8+ T cells expressing CXCR3 (TNR3+). The receptors shown here come from a human donor in good health. Some clones in this sample may be carry-over from other donors' samples.

The rearrangement links TRBV9 to TRBJ1-3; TCRdb designates TRBD1, a call that cannot be tested without DNA. Per germline, CDR1 SGDLS and CDR2 YYNGEE. The CDR3 has 18 residues. The CDR3 protein is CASSVSPSEGLSGNTIYF.

This sequence joins TRBV7-2 and TRBJ2-7; TCRdb names TRBD2, which stays unverified in the absence of DNA. This CDR3 has 14 amino acids. Germline values: CDR1 SGHTA, CDR2 FQGNSA. The CDR3: CASSLGAVGYEQYF.

This chain links TRBV4-1 with TRBJ2-1; with no DNA, the TCRdb D assignment of TRBD2 cannot be verified. The CDR3 extends over 16 amino acids. Germline assignment: CDR1 MGHRA and CDR2 YSYEKL. CDR3 region: CASSPYQAGVHNEQFF.

This sequence joins TRBV15 and TRBJ2-1; the D call of TRBD1 rests on TCRdb alone, since no DNA is present to check it. Germline V lookup: CDR1 LNHNV, CDR2 YYDKDF (reference sequence). CDR3 length: 15 residues. The CDR3 reads CATSSRDRGYNEQFF.

The chain uses TRBV21-1 and TRBJ2-7; the TRBD1 assignment by TCRdb is unverifiable without DNA. TRBV21-1 is reported as a pseudogene. This CDR3 is built from 14 residues. Here the CDR3 reads CALLGDTISYEQYF.

This chain connects TRBV6-2 or TRBV6-3 to TRBJ2-1; TCRdb names TRBD1, which stays unverified in the absence of DNA. This CDR3 spans 15 amino acids. The V gene's germline CDR1 is MNHEY and CDR2 SVGEGT. CDR3 amino acids: CASSPRQGTYNEQFF.

This chain uses TRBV12-3 or TRBV12-4 with TRBJ1-2; TCRdb proposes TRBD1, but this gene call is untestable without DNA. The CDR3 is 14 amino acids. Here the CDR3 reads CASSWDGANYGYTF.

The chain uses TRBV29-1 and TRBJ2-5; checking the TCRdb D call of TRBD1 is not possible without DNA. The germline V gene has CDR1 SQVTM and CDR2 ANQGSEA. CDR3 length equals 15 residues. CDR3 loop: CSVEEGTAYQETQYF. The full variable domain, completed using reference TRBV29-1 and TRBJ2-5, is SAVISQKPSRDICQRGTSLTIQCQVDSQVTMMFWYRQQPGQSLTLIATANQGSEATYESGFVIDKFPISRPNLTFSTLTVSNMSPEDSSIYLCSVEEGTAYQETQYFGPGTRLLVL.

The rearrangement joins TRBV11-2 to TRBJ2-7; TCRdb's assignment of TRBD1 cannot be checked, as there is no DNA. CDR1 and CDR2 from the germline V gene are SGHAT and FQNNGV. The CDR3 spans 12 residues. The CDR3 protein is CASSKGDYEQYF.

CDR3 protein: CAISGGGIYEQYF. The genes are TRBV10-3 and TRBJ2-7; TCRdb selects TRBD2, and the lack of DNA leaves this call unchecked. CDR3 length: 13 amino acids. In germline, CDR1 is ENHRY, CDR2 SYGVKD.

V gene TRBV28 combines with J gene TRBJ2-2; the TCRdb D gene call, TRBD2, has no DNA to confirm it. Germline lookup yields CDR1 MDHEN and CDR2 SYDVKM. The length of the CDR3 is 15 residues. The CDR3 reads CASSLGREVAGELFF.

The chain has TRBV28 and TRBJ2-1; TCRdb indicates TRBD2, and absent DNA this call remains unverified. The V gene's germline CDR1 is MDHEN and CDR2 SYDVKM. This CDR3 has 12 residues. CDR3 region: CASSWARGEQFF.

The genes are TRBV20-1 and TRBJ2-3. This CDR3 comprises 16 residues. Germline V lookup: CDR1 DFQATT, CDR2 SNEGSKA (reference sequence). CDR3 residues: CSARDRAYPSTDTQYF.

This sequence joins TRBV28 and TRBJ2-7; with no DNA, the TCRdb D assignment of TRBD1 cannot be verified. The CDR3 extends over 14 amino acids. CDR1 is MDHEN and CDR2 is SYDVKM in the germline V gene. This CDR3 reads CASSFRGETYEQYF.

CDR3: CASSVESYNEQFF. This rearrangement joins TRBV9 to TRBJ2-1. CDR1 is SGDLS, CDR2 YYNGEE, per germline. CDR3 length equals 13 residues.

This chain joins TRBV12-3 or TRBV12-4 and TRBJ2-1; lacking DNA, the TRBD1 call made by TCRdb goes unchecked. CDR3 size: 16 residues. The CDR3 sequence: CASREGWGPAYNEQFF.

The CDR3 here is CSVELATDTQYF. This chain joins TRBV29-1 and TRBJ2-3. In germline, CDR1 is SQVTM, CDR2 ANQGSEA. This CDR3 has 12 amino acids.

This rearrangement joins TRBV6-2 or TRBV6-3 to TRBJ2-3; TCRdb returns TRBD2, unconfirmable since there is no DNA. CDR3 length equals 15 residues. Per germline, CDR1 MNHEY and CDR2 SVGEGT. The CDR3 here is CASSPSAPSTDTQYF.

J is TRBJ2-3 and V is TRBV7-9. Germline V gives CDR1 SEHNR, CDR2 FQNEAQ (reference sequence). The CDR3 length is 12 residues. CDR3 region: CASSFDTDTQYF.

The chain is built from TRBV12-3 or TRBV12-4 and TRBJ2-2; the D gene TCRdb calls, TRBD2, cannot be checked with no DNA. CDR3 length: 13 residues. The CDR3 sequence is CASSFPAGGELFF.

This chain joins TRBV6-6 and TRBJ2-5; there is no DNA to check the TCRdb D call of TRBD1. This CDR3 is 14 amino acids long. CDR1 and CDR2 (germline): MNHNY, SVGAGI (reference sequence). The CDR3 loop is CASSSQGWQETQYF.

The chain has TRBV12-3 or TRBV12-4 and TRBJ2-3; TCRdb reports TRBD2, a call that lacks DNA to check it against. CDR3 length equals 16 residues. CDR3 sequence: CASSLFEGGSTDTQYF.

The genes are TRBV4-2 and TRBJ2-2; absent DNA, TCRdb's TRBD1 call cannot be checked. CDR3 length: 14 residues. The V gene's germline CDR1 is LGHNA and CDR2 YNFKEQ. CDR3 in amino acids: CASSQPGTAGELFF.

The chain links TRBV27 to TRBJ2-7; TCRdb designates TRBD1, a call that cannot be tested without DNA. CDR3 length: 14 residues. Looked up from germline, CDR1 is MNHEY and CDR2 is SMNVEV (reference sequence). The chain's CDR3 is CASSLSGRAHEQYF.

The chain couples TRBV28 to TRBJ1-4; TCRdb calls TRBD1, which cannot be checked without DNA. The CDR3 is 16 residues long. In germline, CDR1 is MDHEN, CDR2 SYDVKM. The chain's CDR3 is CASSTGLLPTNEKLFF.

The V call is TRBV4-2, the J call TRBJ1-2. The CDR3 has 14 residues. CDR1 and CDR2 from the germline V gene are LGHNA and YNFKEQ. CDR3 in amino acids: CASSPITFQDGYTF.

The chain joins TRBV11-1 to TRBJ2-7. Germline V gives CDR1 SGHAT, CDR2 FQDESV (reference sequence). This CDR3 contains 14 residues. CDR3 sequence: CASSLSGLGYEQYF.

V and J are TRBV7-9 and TRBJ2-3; the TCRdb call, TRBD2, lacks DNA for checking. Germline CDR1 and CDR2: SEHNR and FQNEAQ (reference sequence). CDR3 size: 15 residues. The CDR3 is CASRNPGGPTDTQYF.

The gene calls are TRBV12-3 or TRBV12-4 and TRBJ2-3; TCRdb selects TRBD2, and the lack of DNA leaves this call unchecked. There are 16 residues in the CDR3. CDR3 amino acids: CASSLRTSGDTDTQYF.

The J gene is TRBJ2-7, the V gene TRBV6-5; TCRdb outputs TRBD2, but without DNA this stays unchecked. Germline loops: CDR1 MNHEY, CDR2 SVGAGI. This CDR3 spans 15 amino acids. The CDR3 is CASRPGLAFSYEQYF.